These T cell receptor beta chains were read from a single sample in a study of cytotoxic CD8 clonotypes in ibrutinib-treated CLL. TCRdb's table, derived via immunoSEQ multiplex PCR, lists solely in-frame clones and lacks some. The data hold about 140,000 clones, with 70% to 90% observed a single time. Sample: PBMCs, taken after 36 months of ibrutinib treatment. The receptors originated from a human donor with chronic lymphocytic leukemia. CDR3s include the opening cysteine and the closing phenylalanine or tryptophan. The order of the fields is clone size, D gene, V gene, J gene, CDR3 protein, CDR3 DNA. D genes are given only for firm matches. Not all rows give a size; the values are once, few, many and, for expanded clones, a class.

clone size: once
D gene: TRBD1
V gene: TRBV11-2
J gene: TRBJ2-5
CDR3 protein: CASSLGQGLQETQYF
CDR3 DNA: TGTGCCAGCAGCTTAGGACAGGGGCTACAAGAGACCCAGTACTTC

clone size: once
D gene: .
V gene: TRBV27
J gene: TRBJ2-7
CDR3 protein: CASSSRLTALDSYEQYF
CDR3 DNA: TGTGCCAGCAGTTCCCGCCTGACAGCCCTAGATTCCTACGAGCAGTACTTC

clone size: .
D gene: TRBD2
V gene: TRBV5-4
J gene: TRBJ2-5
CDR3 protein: CASSPSGLDQETQYF
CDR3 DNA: TGTGCCAGCAGCCCTAGCGGACTCGACCAAGAGACCCAGTACTTC

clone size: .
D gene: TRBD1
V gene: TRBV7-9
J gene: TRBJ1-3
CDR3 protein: CASSLQDRGIGNTIYF
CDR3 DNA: TGTGCCAGCAGCCTGCAGGACAGGGGTATTGGAAACACCATATATTTT

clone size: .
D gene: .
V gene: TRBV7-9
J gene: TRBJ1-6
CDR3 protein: CASSQQSSYNSPLHF
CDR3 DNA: TGTGCCAGCAGCCAACAGAGCTCCTATAATTCACCCCTCCACTTT

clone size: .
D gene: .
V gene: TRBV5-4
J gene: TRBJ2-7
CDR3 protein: CASSLSSTYEQYF
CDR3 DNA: TGTGCCAGCAGCCTCTCCTCTACCTACGAGCAGTACTTC

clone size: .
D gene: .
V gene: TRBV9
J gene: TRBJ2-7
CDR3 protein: CASSLFGTTYEQYF
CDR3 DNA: TGTGCCAGCAGTCTATTCGGGACAACCTACGAGCAGTACTTC

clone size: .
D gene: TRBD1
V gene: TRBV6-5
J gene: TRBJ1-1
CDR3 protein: CASSYQTGGTEAFF
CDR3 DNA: TGTGCCAGCAGTTACCAGACAGGGGGCACTGAAGCTTTCTTT

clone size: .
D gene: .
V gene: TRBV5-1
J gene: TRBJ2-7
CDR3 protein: CASSLVRYEQYF
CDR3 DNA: TGCGCCAGCAGCTTGGTCCGCTACGAGCAGTACTTC

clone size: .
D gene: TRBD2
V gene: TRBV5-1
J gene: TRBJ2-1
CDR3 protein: CASSLGAGAGSGNEQFF
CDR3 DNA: TGCGCCAGCAGCTTGGGGGCGGGAGCGGGGTCCGGCAATGAGCAGTTCTTC

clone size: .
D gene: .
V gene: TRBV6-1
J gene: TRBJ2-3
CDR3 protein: CASSWGTDTQYF
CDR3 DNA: TGTGCCAGCAGTTGGGGAACAGATACGCAGTATTTT

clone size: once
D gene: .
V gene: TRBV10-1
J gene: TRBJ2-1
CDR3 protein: CASSEWSSDEQFF
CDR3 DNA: TGCGCCAGCAGTGAGTGGTCTTCGGATGAGCAGTTCTTC

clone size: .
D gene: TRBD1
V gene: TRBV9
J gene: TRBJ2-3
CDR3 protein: CASSSWDRNTDTQYF
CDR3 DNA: TGTGCCAGCAGCTCCTGGGACAGGAACACAGATACGCAGTATTTT